This record looks at one T cell receptor beta chain sequence and its context. Profiling relied on immunoSEQ multiplex PCR, and the TCRdb table lists in-frame clones only, not all of them. The sample has 150,000 to 200,000 clones; just under 95% are singletons. The data were taken from a study of control samples from healthy donors and cancer patients. V lost 9 bases and J 12 bases, leaving 24 bases between the germline ends. The CDR3 has 13 residues. Germline values: CDR1 MNHEY, CDR2 SVGAGI. The receptor was derived from a woman aged 40 to 50 in good health. The V gene is TRBV6-5, the J gene TRBJ2-7; D tentatively fits TRBD1 or TRBD2 (5 bases each). Specimen: blood. CDR3 sequence reads: CASTTRIEGNRYF. In DNA, the CDR3 is TGTGCCAGTACAACCCGGATTGAGGGGAACAGGTACTTC.